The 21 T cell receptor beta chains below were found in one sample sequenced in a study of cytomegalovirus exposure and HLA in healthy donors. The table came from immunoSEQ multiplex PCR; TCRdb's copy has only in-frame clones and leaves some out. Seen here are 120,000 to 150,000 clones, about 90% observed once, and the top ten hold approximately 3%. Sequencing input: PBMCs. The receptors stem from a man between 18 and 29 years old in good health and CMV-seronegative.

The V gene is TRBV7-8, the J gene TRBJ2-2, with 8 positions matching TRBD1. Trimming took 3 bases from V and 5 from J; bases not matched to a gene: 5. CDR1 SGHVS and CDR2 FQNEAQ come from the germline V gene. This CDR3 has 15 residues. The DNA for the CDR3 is TGTGCCAGCAGCTTGACAGGGGCAAGGACCGGGGAGCTGTTTTTT. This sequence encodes CASSLTGARTGELFF.

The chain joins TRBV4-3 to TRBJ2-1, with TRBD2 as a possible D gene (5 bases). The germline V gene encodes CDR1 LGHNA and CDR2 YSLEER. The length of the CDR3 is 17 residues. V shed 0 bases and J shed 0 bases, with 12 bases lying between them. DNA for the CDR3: TGCGCCAGCAGCCAAGATGTAGCGCCGAGCTCCTACAATGAGCAGTTCTTC. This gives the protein CASSQDVAPSSYNEQFF.

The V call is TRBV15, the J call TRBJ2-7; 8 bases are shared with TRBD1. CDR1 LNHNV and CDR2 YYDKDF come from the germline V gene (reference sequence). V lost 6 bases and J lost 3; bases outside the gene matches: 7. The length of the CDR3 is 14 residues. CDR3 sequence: CATRIQGGDYEQYF. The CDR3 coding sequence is TGTGCCACCAGAATACAGGGGGGAGACTACGAGCAGTACTTC.

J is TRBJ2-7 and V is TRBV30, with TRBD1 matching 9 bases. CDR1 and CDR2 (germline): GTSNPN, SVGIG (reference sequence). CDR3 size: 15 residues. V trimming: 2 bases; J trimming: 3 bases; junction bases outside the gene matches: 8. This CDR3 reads CAWSIAGQGIYEQYF. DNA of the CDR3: TGTGCCTGGAGTATCGCGGGACAGGGCATCTACGAGCAGTACTTC.

The CDR3 sequence is CASSVSVGATGLNTEAFF. CDR3 coding DNA: TGTGCCAGCAGTGTCTCGGTCGGCGCTACAGGGCTGAACACTGAAGCTTTCTTT. The genes are TRBV6-1 and TRBJ1-1, with D perhaps matching TRBD1 (6 bases). V lost 4 bases and J 0 bases, leaving 21 bases between the germline ends. The CDR3 has 18 amino acids. CDR1 and CDR2 from the germline V gene are MNHNS and SASEGT.

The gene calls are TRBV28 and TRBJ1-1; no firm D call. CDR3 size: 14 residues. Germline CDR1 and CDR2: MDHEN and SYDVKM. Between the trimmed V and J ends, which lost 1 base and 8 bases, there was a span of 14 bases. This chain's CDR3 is CASSLYGNSFEAFF. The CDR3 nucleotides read TGTGCCAGCAGTTTATACGGGAATTCATTCGAAGCTTTCTTT.

The CDR3 is CASSEGGRADEQYF. CDR3 coding DNA: TGTGCCAGCAGTGAAGGCGGTAGAGCCGACGAGCAGTACTTC. The chain links TRBV6-1 to TRBJ2-7; D call uncertain. Trimming stripped 1 base from V and 5 bases from J, with 12 bases between. The CDR3 sequence is 14 residues long. CDR1 and CDR2 (germline): MNHNS, SASEGT.

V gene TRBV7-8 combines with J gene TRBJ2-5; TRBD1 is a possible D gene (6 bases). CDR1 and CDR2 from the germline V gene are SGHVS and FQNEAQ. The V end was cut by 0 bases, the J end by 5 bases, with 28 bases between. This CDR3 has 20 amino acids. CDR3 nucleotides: TGTGCCAGCAGCTTAGCACCCGGGACACCTATCACCCCCAACGCGGAGACCCAGTACTTC. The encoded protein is CASSLAPGTPITPNAETQYF.

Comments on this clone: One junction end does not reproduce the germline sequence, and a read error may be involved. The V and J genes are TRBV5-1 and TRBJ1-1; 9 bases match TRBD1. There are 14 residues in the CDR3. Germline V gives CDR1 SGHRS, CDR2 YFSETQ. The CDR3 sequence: CASRPTGGNSEAFF. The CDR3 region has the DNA TGCGCCAGCAGGCCGACAGGGGGGAACTCTGAAGCTTTCTTT.

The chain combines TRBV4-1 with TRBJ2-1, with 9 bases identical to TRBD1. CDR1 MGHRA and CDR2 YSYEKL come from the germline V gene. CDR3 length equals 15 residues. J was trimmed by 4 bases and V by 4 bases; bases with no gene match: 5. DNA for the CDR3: TGCGCCAGCAGCCCAAGGGACAGGGAATACAATGAGCAGTTCTTC. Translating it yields CASSPRDREYNEQFF.

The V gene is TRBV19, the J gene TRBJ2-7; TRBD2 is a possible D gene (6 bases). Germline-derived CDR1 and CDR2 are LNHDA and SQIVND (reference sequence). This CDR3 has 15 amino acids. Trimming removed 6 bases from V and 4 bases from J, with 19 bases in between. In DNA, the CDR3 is TGTGCCAGTAGAACCCGGGACTCCGGGGGATACGAGCAGTACTTC. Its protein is CASRTRDSGGYEQYF.

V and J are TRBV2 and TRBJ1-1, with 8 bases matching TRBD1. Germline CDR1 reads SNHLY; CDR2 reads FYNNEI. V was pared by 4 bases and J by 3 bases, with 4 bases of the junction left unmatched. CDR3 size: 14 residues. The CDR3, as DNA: TGTGCCAGCAGTGCCCAGGGGGCGGACACTGAAGCTTTCTTT. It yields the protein CASSAQGADTEAFF.

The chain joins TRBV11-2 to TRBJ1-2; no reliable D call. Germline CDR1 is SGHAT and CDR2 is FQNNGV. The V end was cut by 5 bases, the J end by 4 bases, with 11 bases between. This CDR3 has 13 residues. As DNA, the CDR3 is TGTGCCAGCAGCCAGGTACCGAGCTATGGCTACACCTTC. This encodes CASSQVPSYGYTF.

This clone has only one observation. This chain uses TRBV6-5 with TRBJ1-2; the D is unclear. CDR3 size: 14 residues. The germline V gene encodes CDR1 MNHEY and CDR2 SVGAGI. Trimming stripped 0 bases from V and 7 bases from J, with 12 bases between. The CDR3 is CASSYSSGHGGYTF. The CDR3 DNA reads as TGTGCCAGCAGTTACTCGAGTGGGCATGGTGGCTACACCTTC.

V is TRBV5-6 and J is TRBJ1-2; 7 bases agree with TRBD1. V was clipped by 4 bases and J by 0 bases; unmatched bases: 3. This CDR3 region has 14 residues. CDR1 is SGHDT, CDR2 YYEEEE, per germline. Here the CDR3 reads CASSLGGANYGYTF. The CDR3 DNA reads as TGTGCCAGCAGCCTAGGGGGCGCTAACTATGGCTACACCTTC.

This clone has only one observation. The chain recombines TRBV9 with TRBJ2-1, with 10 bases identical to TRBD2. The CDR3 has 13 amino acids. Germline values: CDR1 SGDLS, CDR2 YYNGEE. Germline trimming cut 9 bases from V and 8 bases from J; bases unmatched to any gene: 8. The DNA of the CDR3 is TGTGCCACTGGAGCGGGAGGGATCGATGAGCAGTTCTTC. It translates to CATGAGGIDEQFF.

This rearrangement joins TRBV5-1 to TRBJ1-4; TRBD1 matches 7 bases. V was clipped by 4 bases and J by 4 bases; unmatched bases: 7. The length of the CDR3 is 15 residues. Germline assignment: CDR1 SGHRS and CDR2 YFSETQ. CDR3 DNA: TGCGCCAGCAGCGCCGGGACAGACATTAATGAAAAACTGTTTTTT. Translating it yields CASSAGTDINEKLFF.

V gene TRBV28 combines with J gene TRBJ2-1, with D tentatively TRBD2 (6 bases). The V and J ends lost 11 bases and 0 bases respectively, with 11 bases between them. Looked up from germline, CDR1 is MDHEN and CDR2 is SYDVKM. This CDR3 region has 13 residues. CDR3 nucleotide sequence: TGTGCCGGAGGGACGGCCTCCTACAATGAGCAGTTCTTC. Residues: CAGGTASYNEQFF. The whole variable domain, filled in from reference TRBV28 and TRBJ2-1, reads DVKVTQSSRYLVKRTGEKVFLECVQDMDHENMFWYRQDPGLGLRLIYFSYDVKMKEKGDIPEGYSVSREKKERFSLILESASTNQTSMYLCAGGTASYNEQFFGPGTRLTVL.

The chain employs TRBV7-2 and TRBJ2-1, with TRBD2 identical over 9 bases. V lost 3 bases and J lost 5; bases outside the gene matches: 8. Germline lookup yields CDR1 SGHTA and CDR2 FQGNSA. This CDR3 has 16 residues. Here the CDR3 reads CASSFRAGGFNNEQFF. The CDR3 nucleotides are TGTGCCAGCAGCTTTCGAGCGGGAGGCTTTAACAATGAGCAGTTCTTC.

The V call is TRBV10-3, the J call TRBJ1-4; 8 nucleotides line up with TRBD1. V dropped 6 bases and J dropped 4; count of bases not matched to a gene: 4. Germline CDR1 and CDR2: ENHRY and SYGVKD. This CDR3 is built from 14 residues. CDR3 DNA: TGTGCCATCAGCTCCGACAGGGGTAATGAAAAACTGTTTTTT. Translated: CAISSDRGNEKLFF.

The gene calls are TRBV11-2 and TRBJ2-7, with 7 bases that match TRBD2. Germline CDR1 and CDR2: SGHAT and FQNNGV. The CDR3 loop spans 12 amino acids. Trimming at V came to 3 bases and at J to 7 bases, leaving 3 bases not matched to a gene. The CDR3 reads CASSFPGREQYF. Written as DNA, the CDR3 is TGTGCCAGCAGCTTCCCCGGGAGGGAGCAGTACTTC.